Ten or more counts support the clone carrying this TCR beta chain. The antigen is not known. The CDR3 spans 15 residues. The germline CDR1 and CDR2 sequences are LNHDA and SQIVND (reference sequence). The ends were cut back, 4 bases at V and 3 bases at J, with 16 bases in the middle. One entry per CDR3 protein results from TCRdb running MiXCR on the multiplex PCR reads. The data show 30,000 to 40,000 distinct CDR3 sequences, about 36% seen once. The source of the sample is a study of breast tumors, draining lymph nodes, adjacent tissues. Overall study results and limits: The data were judged consistent with most tumor T cells coming from lymph node and expanding in tumor.

The chain is built from TRBV19 and TRBJ2-7; no firm D call. Sequenced: breast tumor tissue. The TCR was taken from a female donor with breast cancer. Some clones in this sample may be carry-over from other donors' samples. The CDR3 region is CASSKFSGRNYEQYF. The DNA for the CDR3 is TGTGCCAGTAGTAAGTTCTCGGGCAGAAACTACGAGCAGTACTTC.